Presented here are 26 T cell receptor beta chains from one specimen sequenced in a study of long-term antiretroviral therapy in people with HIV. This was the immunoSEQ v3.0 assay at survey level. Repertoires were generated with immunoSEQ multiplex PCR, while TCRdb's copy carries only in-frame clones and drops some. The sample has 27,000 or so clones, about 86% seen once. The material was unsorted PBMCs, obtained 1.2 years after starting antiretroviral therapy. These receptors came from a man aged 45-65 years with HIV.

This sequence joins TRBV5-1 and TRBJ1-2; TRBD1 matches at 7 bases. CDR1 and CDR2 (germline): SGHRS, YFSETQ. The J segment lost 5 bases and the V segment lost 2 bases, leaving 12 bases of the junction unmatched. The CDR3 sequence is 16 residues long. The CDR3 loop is CASSLSQGSRGYGYTF. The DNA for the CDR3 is TGCGCCAGCAGCTTATCACAGGGGAGCAGGGGGTATGGCTACACCTTC.

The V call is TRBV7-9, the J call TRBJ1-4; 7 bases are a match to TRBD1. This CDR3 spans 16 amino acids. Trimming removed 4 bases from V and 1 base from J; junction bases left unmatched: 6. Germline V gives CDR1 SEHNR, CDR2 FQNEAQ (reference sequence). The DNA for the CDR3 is TGTGCCAGCAGCTCCGGGACAGCGGGAACTAATGAAAAACTGTTTTTT. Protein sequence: CASSSGTAGTNEKLFF.

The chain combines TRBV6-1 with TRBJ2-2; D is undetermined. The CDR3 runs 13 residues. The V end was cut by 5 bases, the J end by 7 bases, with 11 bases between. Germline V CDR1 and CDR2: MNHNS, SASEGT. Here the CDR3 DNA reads TGTGCCAGCAGTCAAACCGCGATCGGGGAGCTGTTTTTT. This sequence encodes CASSQTAIGELFF.

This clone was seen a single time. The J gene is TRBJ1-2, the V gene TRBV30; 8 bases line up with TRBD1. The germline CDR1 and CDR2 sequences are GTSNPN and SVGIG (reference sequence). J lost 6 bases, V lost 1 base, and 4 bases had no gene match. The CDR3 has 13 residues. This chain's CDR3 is CAWSGQGANGYTF. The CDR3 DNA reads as TGTGCCTGGAGTGGGCAGGGGGCCAATGGCTACACCTTC.

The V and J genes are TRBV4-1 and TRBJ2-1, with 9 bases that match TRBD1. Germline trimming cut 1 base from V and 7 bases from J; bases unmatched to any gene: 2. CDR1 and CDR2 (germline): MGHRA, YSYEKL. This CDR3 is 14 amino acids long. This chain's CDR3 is CASSQAGQGNEQFF. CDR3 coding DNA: TGCGCCAGCAGCCAAGCGGGACAGGGAAATGAGCAGTTCTTC.

The CDR3 here is CASSQQTSELAKNIQYF. In nucleotides, the CDR3 is TGTGCCAGCAGCCAGCAGACTAGCGAGCTAGCCAAAAACATTCAGTACTTC. The J gene is TRBJ2-4, the V gene TRBV5-4; 8 nucleotides line up with TRBD2. Trimming at V came to 4 bases and at J to 0 bases, leaving 9 bases not matched to a gene. The CDR3 contains 17 residues. The V gene's germline CDR1 is SGHNT and CDR2 YYREEE (reference sequence).

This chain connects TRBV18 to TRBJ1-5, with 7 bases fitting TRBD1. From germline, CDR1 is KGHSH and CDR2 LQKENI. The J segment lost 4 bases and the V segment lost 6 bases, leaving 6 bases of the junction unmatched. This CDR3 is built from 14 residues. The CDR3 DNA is TGTGCCAGCTCTCCCGCACAGGGGAATCAGCCCCAGCATTTT. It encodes CASSPAQGNQPQHF.

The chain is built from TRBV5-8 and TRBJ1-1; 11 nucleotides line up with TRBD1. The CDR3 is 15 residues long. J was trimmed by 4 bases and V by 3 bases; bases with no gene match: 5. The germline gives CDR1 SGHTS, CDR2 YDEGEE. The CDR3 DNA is TGTGCCAGCAGCTCTGGACAGGGGGCGAGCACTGAAGCTTTCTTT. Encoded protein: CASSSGQGASTEAFF.

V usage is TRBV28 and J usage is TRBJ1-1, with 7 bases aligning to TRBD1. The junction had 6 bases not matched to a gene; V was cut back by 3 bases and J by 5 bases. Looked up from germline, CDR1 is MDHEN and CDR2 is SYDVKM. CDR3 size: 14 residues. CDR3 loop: CASSLRGRRTEAFF. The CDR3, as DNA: TGTGCCAGCAGTTTGAGGGGGCGCAGAACTGAAGCTTTCTTT.

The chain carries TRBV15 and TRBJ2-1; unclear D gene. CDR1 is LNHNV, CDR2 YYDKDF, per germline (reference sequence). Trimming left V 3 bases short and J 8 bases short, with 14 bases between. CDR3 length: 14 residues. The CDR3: CATSRGFSGDEQFF. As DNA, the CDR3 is TGTGCCACCAGCAGGGGCTTTAGTGGGGATGAGCAGTTCTTC.

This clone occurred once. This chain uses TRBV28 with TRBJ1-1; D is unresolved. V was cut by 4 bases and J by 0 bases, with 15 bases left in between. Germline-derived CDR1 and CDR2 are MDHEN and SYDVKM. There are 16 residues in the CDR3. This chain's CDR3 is CASSSSSPAVNTEAFF. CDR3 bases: TGTGCCAGCAGTTCCAGTAGTCCAGCCGTGAACACTGAAGCTTTCTTT. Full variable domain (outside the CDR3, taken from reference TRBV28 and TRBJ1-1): DVKVTQSSRYLVKRTGEKVFLECVQDMDHENMFWYRQDPGLGLRLIYFSYDVKMKEKGDIPEGYSVSREKKERFSLILESASTNQTSMYLCASSSSSPAVNTEAFFGQGTRLTVV.

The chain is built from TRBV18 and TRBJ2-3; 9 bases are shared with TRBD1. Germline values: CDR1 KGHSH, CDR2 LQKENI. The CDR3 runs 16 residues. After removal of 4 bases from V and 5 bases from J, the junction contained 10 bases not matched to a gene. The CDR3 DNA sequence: TGTGCCAGCTCACTTTTGGGACAGGGAAATGGAGATACGCAGTATTTT. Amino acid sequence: CASSLLGQGNGDTQYF.

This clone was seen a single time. The CDR3 DNA sequence: TGTGCCAGCGGGGGCGGACAGGGAAGGAATGGCTACACCTTC. This translates into CASGGGQGRNGYTF. The chain joins TRBV27 to TRBJ1-2; 8 nucleotides match TRBD1. The germline V gene has CDR1 MNHEY and CDR2 SMNVEV (reference sequence). There are 14 residues in the CDR3. V dropped 8 bases and J dropped 6; count of bases not matched to a gene: 11.

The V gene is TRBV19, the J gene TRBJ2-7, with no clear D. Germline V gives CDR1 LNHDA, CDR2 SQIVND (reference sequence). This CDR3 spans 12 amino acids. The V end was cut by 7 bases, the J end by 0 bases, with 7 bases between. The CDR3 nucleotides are TGTGCCAGTACCGGAGACTCCTACGAGCAGTACTTC. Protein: CASTGDSYEQYF.

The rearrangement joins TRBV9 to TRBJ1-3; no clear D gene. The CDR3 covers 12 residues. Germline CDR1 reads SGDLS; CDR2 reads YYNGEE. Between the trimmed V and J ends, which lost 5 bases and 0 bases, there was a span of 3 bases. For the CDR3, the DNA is TGTGCCAGCAGAGGCTCTGGAAACACCATATATTTT. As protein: CASRGSGNTIYF.

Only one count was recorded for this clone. DNA for the CDR3: TGTGCCAGCAGTGGGACAATAAACAGAAACACAGATACGCAGTATTTT. Amino acid sequence: CASSGTINRNTDTQYF. This chain joins TRBV6-1 and TRBJ2-3; TRBD1 might be the D (5 bases). Per germline, CDR1 MNHNS and CDR2 SASEGT. The CDR3 has 16 residues. V was pared by 4 bases and J by 2 bases, with 16 bases between.

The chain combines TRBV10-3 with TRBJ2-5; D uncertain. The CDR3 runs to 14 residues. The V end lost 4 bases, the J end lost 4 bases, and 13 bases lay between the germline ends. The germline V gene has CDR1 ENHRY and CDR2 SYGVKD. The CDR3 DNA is TGTGCCATCAGTGGCCCCTCAGCTCGAGAGACCCAGTACTTC. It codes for CAISGPSARETQYF.

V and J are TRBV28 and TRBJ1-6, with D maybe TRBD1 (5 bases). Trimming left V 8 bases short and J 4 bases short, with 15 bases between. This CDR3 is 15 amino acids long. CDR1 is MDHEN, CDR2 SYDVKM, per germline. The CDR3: CASQLRGGYNSPLHF. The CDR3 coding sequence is TGTGCCAGCCAATTACGGGGGGGATATAATTCACCCCTCCACTTT. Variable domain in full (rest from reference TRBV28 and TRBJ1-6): DVKVTQSSRYLVKRTGEKVFLECVQDMDHENMFWYRQDPGLGLRLIYFSYDVKMKEKGDIPEGYSVSREKKERFSLILESASTNQTSMYLCASQLRGGYNSPLHFGNGTRLTVT.

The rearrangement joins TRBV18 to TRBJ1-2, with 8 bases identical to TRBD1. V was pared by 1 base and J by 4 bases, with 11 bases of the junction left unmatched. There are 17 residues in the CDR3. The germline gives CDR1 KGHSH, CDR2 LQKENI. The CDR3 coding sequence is TGTGCCAGCTCACCACAAGCAGGGGGCAAGGGAATCTATGGCTACACCTTC. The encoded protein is CASSPQAGGKGIYGYTF.

The CDR3 bases are TGTGCCAGCAGTCCCGGGACGGACCGAAATTCACCCCTCCACTTT. Protein sequence: CASSPGTDRNSPLHF. This chain joins TRBV27 and TRBJ1-6, with D perhaps matching TRBD1 (5 bases). Deletions cut 5 bases from V and 7 bases from J, with 15 bases between. Germline CDR1 MNHEY, CDR2 SMNVEV (reference sequence). This CDR3 is 15 amino acids long.

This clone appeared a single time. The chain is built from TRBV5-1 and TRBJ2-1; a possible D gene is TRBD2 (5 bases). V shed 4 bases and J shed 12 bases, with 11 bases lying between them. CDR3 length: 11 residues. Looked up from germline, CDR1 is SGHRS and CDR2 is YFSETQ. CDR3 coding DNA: TGCGCCAGCAGCCAGGACTTCGGGCAGTTCTTC. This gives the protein CASSQDFGQFF. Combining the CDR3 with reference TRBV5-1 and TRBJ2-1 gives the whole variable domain KAGVTQTPRYLIKTRGQQVTLSCSPISGHRSVSWYQQTPGQGLQFLFEYFSETQRNKGNFPGRFSGRQFSNSRSEMNVSTLELGDSALYLCASSQDFGQFFGPGTRLTVL.

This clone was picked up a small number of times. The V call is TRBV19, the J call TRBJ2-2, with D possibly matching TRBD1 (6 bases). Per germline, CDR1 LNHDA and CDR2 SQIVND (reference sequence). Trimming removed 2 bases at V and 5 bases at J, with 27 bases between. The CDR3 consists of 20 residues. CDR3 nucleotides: TGTGCCAGTAGTATAATCGGGACACCTCTCCTGACAGCCCGGACCGGGGAGCTGTTTTTT. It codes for CASSIIGTPLLTARTGELFF.

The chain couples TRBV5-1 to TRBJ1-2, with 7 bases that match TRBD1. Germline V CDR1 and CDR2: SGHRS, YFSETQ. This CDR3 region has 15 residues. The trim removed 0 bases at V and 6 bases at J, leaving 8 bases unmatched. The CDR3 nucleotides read TGCGCCAGCAGCTTGGAGGGACAGCCGCGGGATGGCTACACCTTC. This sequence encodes CASSLEGQPRDGYTF.

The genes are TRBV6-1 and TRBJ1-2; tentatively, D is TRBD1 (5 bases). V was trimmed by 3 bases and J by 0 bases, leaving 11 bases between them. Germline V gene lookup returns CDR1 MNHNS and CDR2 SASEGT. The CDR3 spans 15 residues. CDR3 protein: CASSDRGSPNYGYTF. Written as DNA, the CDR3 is TGTGCCAGCAGTGATCGGGGGTCCCCTAACTATGGCTACACCTTC.

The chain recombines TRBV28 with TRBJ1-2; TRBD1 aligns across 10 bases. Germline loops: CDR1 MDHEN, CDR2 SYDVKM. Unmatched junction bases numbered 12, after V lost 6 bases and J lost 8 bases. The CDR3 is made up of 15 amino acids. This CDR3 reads CASSRSDRGLGGYTF. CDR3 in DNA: TGTGCCAGCAGCCGATCCGACAGGGGGCTTGGCGGCTACACCTTC.

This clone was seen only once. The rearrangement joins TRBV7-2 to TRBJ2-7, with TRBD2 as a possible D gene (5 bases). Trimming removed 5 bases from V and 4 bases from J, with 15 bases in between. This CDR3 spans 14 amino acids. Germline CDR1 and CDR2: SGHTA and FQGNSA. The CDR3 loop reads CASSGVTSGYEQYF. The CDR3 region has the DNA TGTGCCAGCAGCGGGGTGACGTCGGGGTACGAGCAGTACTTC.